Shown below are 2 T cell receptor beta chains from a single sample sequenced in a study of kidney transplant recipient with SARS-CoV-2 infection. TCRdb re-called the reads with MiXCR, one entry per CDR3 protein. The sample contains fewer than 250,000 distinct CDR3 sequences, around 30% of which appear only once. The sequencing here drew on a blood sample, taken at baseline and between days 110 and 120 from a kidney transplant recipient. These receptors were collected from a young adult male patient who had COVID-19 and was a kidney transplant recipient. Some T cells may originate from the graft donor.

For this clonotype: A clone one base away is much larger, so this may be a read error. The gene calls are TRBV5-1 and TRBJ1-4; D call uncertain. This CDR3 has 15 amino acids. Germline V gives CDR1 SGHRS, CDR2 YFSETQ. This CDR3 is CASSLINGPNEELFF. DNA of the CDR3: TGCGCCAGCAGCTTGATAAATGGTCCTAATGAAGAACTGTTTTTT.

About this clonotype itself: Just one base apart from a much larger clone, this may be a read error. The V gene is TRBV29-1, the J gene TRBJ2-7; D is uncertain. Germline V gene data show CDR1 as SQVTM and CDR2 as ANQGSEA. The V gene lost 4 bases and the J gene lost 5 bases, with 15 bases spanning the gap. The CDR3 loop spans 13 amino acids. CDR3 coding DNA: TGCAGCGTTGGGCTAGTCTTGGCGAACGAGCAGTACTTC. Its protein product is CSVGLVLANEQYF.